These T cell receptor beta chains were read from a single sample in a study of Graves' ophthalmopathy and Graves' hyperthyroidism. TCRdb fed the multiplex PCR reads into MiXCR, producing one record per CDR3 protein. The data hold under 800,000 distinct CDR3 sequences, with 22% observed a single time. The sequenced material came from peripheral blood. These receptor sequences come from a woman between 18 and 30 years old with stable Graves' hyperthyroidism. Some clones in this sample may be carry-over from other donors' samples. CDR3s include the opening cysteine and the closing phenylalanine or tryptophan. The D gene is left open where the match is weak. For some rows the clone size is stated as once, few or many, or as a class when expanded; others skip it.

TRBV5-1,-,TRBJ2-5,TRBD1,CASSQGQGAEETQYF,TGCGCCAGCAGCCAAGGACAGGGGGCAGAAGAGACCCAGTACTTC
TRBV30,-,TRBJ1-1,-,CAWNPGYTEAFF,TGTGCCTGGAATCCAGGGTACACTGAAGCTTTCTTT
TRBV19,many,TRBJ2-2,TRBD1,CASSIGVGTGFSGELFF,TGTGCCAGTAGTATTGGAGTGGGGACAGGGTTTTCCGGGGAGCTGTTTTTT
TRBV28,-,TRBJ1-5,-,CASSLATVINQPQHF,TGTGCCAGCAGTTTAGCTACAGTGATAAATCAGCCCCAGCATTTT
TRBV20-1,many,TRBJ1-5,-,CSARDSRSGNQPQHF,TGCAGTGCTAGAGATTCTAGAAGTGGCAATCAGCCCCAGCATTTT
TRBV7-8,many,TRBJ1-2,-,CASSPDSGFYGYTF,TGTGCCAGCAGCCCCGACAGCGGATTCTATGGCTACACCTTC
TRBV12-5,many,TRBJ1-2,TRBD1,CASGSSGGYGYTF,TGTGCTAGTGGGTCATCAGGGGGCTATGGCTACACCTTC
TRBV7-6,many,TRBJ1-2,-,CASSLHLGGYGYTF,TGTGCCAGCAGCTTACATCTGGGGGGCTATGGCTACACCTTC
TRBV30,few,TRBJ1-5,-,CAWSIDRLPNSNQPQHF,TGTGCCTGGAGTATCGACAGACTCCCTAATAGCAATCAGCCCCAGCATTTT
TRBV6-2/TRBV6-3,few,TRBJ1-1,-,CASSQGRQAFF,TGTGCCAGCAGTCAGGGACGGCAAGCTTTCTTT
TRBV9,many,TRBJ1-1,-,CASSVGQEETEAFF,TGTGCCAGCAGCGTAGGGCAGGAGGAAACTGAAGCTTTCTTT
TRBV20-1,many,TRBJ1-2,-,CSARGDRSSPLYGYTF,TGCAGTGCTAGAGGCGACAGGTCTTCCCCCCTCTATGGCTACACCTTC
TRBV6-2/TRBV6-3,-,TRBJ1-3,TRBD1,CASSYTPYSGGTGNTIYF,TGTGCCAGCAGTTACACACCGTATTCAGGGGGCACTGGAAACACCATATATTTT
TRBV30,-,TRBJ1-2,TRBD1,CAWSLTGLMNGYTF,TGTGCCTGGAGTTTGACAGGGCTTATGAATGGCTACACCTTC
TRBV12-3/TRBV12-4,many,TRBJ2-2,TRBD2,CASSLRLAGNIAGELFF,TGTGCCAGCAGTTTACGGCTAGCGGGAAATATCGCCGGGGAGCTGTTTTTT
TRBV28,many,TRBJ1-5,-,CASSAPEGLNQPQHF,TGTGCCAGCAGCGCCCCGGAGGGCCTGAATCAGCCCCAGCATTTT
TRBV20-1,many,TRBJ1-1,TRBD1,CSARGQGILAEAFF,TGCAGTGCTCGAGGACAGGGTATTTTAGCTGAAGCTTTCTTT
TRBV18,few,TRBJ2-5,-,CASSPLPQVQETQYF,TGTGCCAGCTCTCCTCTACCACAGGTGCAAGAGACCCAGTACTTC
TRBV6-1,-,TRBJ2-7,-,CASRTGHISYEQYF,TGTGCCAGCAGAACGGGACATATCTCCTACGAGCAGTACTTC
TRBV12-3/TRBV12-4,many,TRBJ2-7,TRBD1,CASSSLDREGTYEQYF,TGTGCCAGCAGTTCCCTGGACAGGGAAGGTACCTACGAGCAGTACTTC
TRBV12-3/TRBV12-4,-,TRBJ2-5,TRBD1,CASSARTGGWETQYF,TGTGCCAGCAGTGCCCGGACAGGGGGCTGGGAGACCCAGTACTTC
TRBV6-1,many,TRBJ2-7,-,CASSEMGHYEQYF,TGTGCCAGCAGTGAGATGGGACACTACGAGCAGTACTTC
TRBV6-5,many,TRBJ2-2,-,CASSSRGDTGELFF,TGTGCCAGCAGTTCGAGAGGGGACACCGGGGAGCTGTTTTTT
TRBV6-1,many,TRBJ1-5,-,CASSEGINQPQHF,TGTGCCAGCAGTGAAGGGATTAATCAGCCCCAGCATTTT
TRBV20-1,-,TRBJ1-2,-,CSAPLSQGEVGYTF,TGCAGTGCTCCTTTAAGTCAGGGCGAGGTGGGCTACACCTTC
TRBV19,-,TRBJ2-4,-,CASSIGSAKNIQYF,TGTGCCAGTAGTATAGGGTCCGCCAAAAACATTCAGTACTTC
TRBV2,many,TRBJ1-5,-,CASSEERGGVQPQHF,TGTGCCAGCAGTGAAGAGAGGGGGGGCGTTCAGCCCCAGCATTTT
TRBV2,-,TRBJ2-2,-,CASSEGYGYTGELFF,TGTGCCAGCAGTGAAGGTTACGGATACACCGGGGAGCTGTTTTTT
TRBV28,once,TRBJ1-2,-,CASTLGGLGVSGYTF,TGTGCCAGCACCCTGGGCGGCCTGGGCGTTTCTGGCTACACCTTC
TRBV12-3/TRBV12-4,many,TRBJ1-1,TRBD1,CASSIRTGGSEAFF,TGTGCCAGCAGTATCAGGACAGGGGGATCGGAAGCTTTCTTT
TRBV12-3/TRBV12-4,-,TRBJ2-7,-,CASTLSPAPAEEQYF,TGTGCCAGCACCCTATCTCCCGCCCCTGCGGAAGAGCAGTACTTC
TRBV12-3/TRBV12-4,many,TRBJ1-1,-,CASTSGGNTEAFF,TGTGCCAGCACCTCTGGTGGGAACACTGAAGCTTTCTTT
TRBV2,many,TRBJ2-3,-,CASSDHRANTQYF,TGTGCCAGCAGTGATCACAGGGCAAATACGCAGTATTTT
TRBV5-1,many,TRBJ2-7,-,CASSPTPGRHEQYF,TGCGCCAGCAGCCCGACGCCGGGGCGGCACGAGCAGTACTTC
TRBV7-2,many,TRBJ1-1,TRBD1,CASSLWDRKAFF,TGTGCCAGCAGCTTATGGGACAGGAAAGCTTTCTTT
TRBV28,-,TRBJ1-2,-,CASVKRDWGYTF,TGTGCCAGCGTGAAACGGGACTGGGGCTACACCTTC
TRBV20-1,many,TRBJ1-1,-,CSARPQNTEAFF,TGCAGTGCCAGACCTCAGAACACTGAAGCTTTCTTT
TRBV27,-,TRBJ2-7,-,CASNFNGGYEQYF,TGTGCCAGCAATTTTAACGGGGGATACGAGCAGTACTTC